Below, one T cell receptor beta chain is given with its context. No cognate antigen has been identified for it. Base qualities are not recorded, but no much larger clone differs from it by a single base. The collaborating institutions used their own protocols to collect whole blood in K2EDTA tubes. For TCRbeta analysis, collaborators shipped samples as frozen whole blood, isolated PBMCs, or DNA extracted from either of those sample types. The immunoSEQ Assay, a bias-controlled multiplex PCR, was used to amplify TCRbeta CDR3 regions from genomic DNA. Turning to the authors' computational methods: Nucleated cell counts per sample were estimated from amplification of reference gene primers within the assay. Sequence reads were collapsed and filtered to measure the absolute abundance of every unique TCRbeta CDR3 rearrangement. For each sample, productive Simpson clonality was calculated as the square root of Simpson's diversity index across productive rearrangements. The table comes from immuneACCESS by way of TCRdb, which keeps in-frame sequences with V and J called. Part of the clones is missing from these tables; in studies checked, under half for an unresolved V gene and the rest for unknown reasons. Clone size and V and J calls were adopted from that table, with D and trimming inferred from the DNA. The sample table shows 35,000 or so clones, and about nine tenths are seen once. Of the sample, about 6.5% is held by the ten largest clones.

The sample originates from a study of blood T cell repertoires in COVID-19 (dated by TCRdb to 2020 to 2021). For the wider study: Collaborator samples came from the United States, Italy and Spain and covered acute and convalescent phases of COVID-19. The prospective study material was composed of cDNA or gDNA derived from T cells, B-cell-depleted T cells, or PBMCs. Subjects who had been exposed to COVID-19, were actively infected with it, or had recovered from it provided the deeply sampled blood TCRbeta repertoires that made up the dataset. The repertoires were released in a freely available public database meant as a resource for research on the immune response to SARS-CoV-2. Samples came from the ongoing ImmuneRACE study (first 160 participants) plus 1,254 subjects from 6 global collaborators. A de-identified subject ID, COVID-19 status, age in years and sex were almost always included in the sample metadata. HLA class I and class II types, where available, came from metadata supplied by the sample provider rather than from assay-based typing. Beyond this particular receptor, the publication reports: How much clinical and demographic metadata was included differed by source and by participant, and the metadata was provided uncurated.

The sample consisted of peripheral blood. This receptor was taken from a human donor in a cohort sampled during active COVID-19.

CDR3 protein: CASSGANHYEQYF. The nucleotide sequence reads as follows: TGTGCCAGCAGTGGGGCAAACCACTACGAGCAGTACTTC. Rearrangement joined TRBV25-1 to TRBJ2-7; the D gene is unclear. The CDR3 starts with the cysteine, ends with the phenylalanine, and has 13 residues. The sequence is cut down to CDR3 DNA, 39 bases in frame from base 1. From the germline V gene, CDR1 is MGHDK and CDR2 is SYGVNS. Trimming removed 4 bases from V and 3 bases from J, leaving 10 bases between the germline ends.